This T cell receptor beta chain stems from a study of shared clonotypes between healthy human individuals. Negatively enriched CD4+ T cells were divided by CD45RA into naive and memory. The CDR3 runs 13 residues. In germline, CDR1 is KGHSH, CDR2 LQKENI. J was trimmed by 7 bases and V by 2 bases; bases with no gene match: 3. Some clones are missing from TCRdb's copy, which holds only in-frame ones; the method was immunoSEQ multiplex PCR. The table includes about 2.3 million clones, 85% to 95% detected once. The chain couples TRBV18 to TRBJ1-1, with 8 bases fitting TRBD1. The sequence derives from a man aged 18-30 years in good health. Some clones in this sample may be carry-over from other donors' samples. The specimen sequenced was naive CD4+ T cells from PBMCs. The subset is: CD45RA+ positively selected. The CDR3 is CASSPGTGYEAFF. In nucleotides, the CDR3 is TGTGCCAGCTCACCAGGGACAGGCTATGAAGCTTTCTTT.